Detailed here is one T cell receptor (beta chain). The data derive from a study of blood T cell repertoires in COVID-19. Sequenced by immunoSEQ multiplex PCR; TCRdb stores in-frame clones only, minus some. The sample includes about 230,000 clones, about 90% of them seen just once. This sequence originates from a woman between 55 and 75 years old with acute or convalescent COVID-19. Sequenced input: peripheral blood.

CDR3: CASSPPFGRADEAFF. CDR3 in DNA: TGTGCCAGCAGCCCCCCGTTCGGCAGGGCTGATGAAGCTTTCTTT. This chain links TRBV7-6 with TRBJ1-1, with TRBD1 as a possible D gene (5 bases). Deletions cut 5 bases from V and 7 bases from J, with 20 bases between. This CDR3 spans 15 amino acids. Per the germline V gene, CDR1 is SGHVS and CDR2 is FNYEAQ.